This T cell receptor beta chain was recorded in a study of CD8+ T cells in alopecia areata. Isolated RNA was reverse transcribed into cDNA used as the sequencing template. Repertoires were generated with immunoSEQ multiplex PCR, while TCRdb's copy carries only in-frame clones and drops some. Counted here are approximately 150,000 clones, 55% occurring once; the ten biggest clones make up around 5%. There are 12 residues in the CDR3. Germline V lookup: CDR1 MNHEY, CDR2 SVGAGI. V lost 6 bases, J lost 11 bases, and 16 bases lay in between. The J gene is TRBJ1-1, the V gene TRBV6-5, with a tentative D call TRBD1 (5 bases). This TCR was recovered from a human donor in good health. The sample taken for sequencing was CD4+ T cells sorted from blood. The CDR3 is CASSRGTQEAFF. In DNA form, the CDR3 reads TGTGCCAGCAGCCGAGGGACCCAGGAGGCTTTCTTT.